These T cell receptor beta chains were read from a single sample in a study of cytomegalovirus exposure and HLA in healthy donors. Profiled with immunoSEQ multiplex PCR; TCRdb holds only in-frame clones, not every one. The repertoire holds about 180,000 clones, with 70% to 80% as singletons. The sample taken for sequencing was PBMCs. The receptors were sampled from a woman aged 40 to 49 in good health and CMV-seronegative. Each CDR3 is given with its conserved first and last residue. Each record gives: CDR3 DNA, CDR3 protein, D gene, clone size, V gene, J gene. The D gene is left open where the match is weak. Clone size is stated in some rows and not others, as once, few, many or a class when expanded.

CDR3nt: TGTGCCAGCAGCTTGGGGACAGGGCCTGGAAACACCATATATTTT
CDR3aa: CASSLGTGPGNTIYF
d_gene: TRBD1
abundance: few
v_gene: TRBV13
j_gene: TRBJ1-3

CDR3nt: TGTGCCAGCAGAATGAGCCAGGGGGCTGGAAACACCATATATTTT
CDR3aa: CASRMSQGAGNTIYF
d_gene: TRBD1
abundance: NA
v_gene: TRBV2
j_gene: TRBJ1-3

CDR3nt: TGTGCCAGTAGTACCCTTCAGGGAGGCGGGTCACCCCTCCACTTT
CDR3aa: CASSTLQGGGSPLHF
d_gene: NA
abundance: NA
v_gene: TRBV19
j_gene: TRBJ1-6

CDR3nt: TGCGCCAGCAGCGATAGCGAGACCCAGTACTTC
CDR3aa: CASSDSETQYF
d_gene: NA
abundance: NA
v_gene: TRBV10-1
j_gene: TRBJ2-5

CDR3nt: TGTGCCAGCAGTCCAGGGGGTATGAGCAATCAGCCCCAGCATTTT
CDR3aa: CASSPGGMSNQPQHF
d_gene: TRBD1
abundance: NA
v_gene: TRBV5-6
j_gene: TRBJ1-5

CDR3nt: TGTGCCTGGAGTCTCGGCAATCAGCCCCAGCATTTT
CDR3aa: CAWSLGNQPQHF
d_gene: NA
abundance: NA
v_gene: TRBV30
j_gene: TRBJ1-5

CDR3nt: TGTGCCAGCAGCTTATTTACTTGGGACACCTCCTACGAGCAGTACTTC
CDR3aa: CASSLFTWDTSYEQYF
d_gene: NA
abundance: NA
v_gene: TRBV7-8
j_gene: TRBJ2-7

CDR3nt: TGCGCCAGCAGCCAAGACCAGATCACAGATACGCAGTATTTT
CDR3aa: CASSQDQITDTQYF
d_gene: NA
abundance: NA
v_gene: TRBV4-3
j_gene: TRBJ2-3

CDR3nt: TGTGCCAGCAGTCCGCGCGGATTTGGTAGCGGGAGGAATGAGCAGTTCTTC
CDR3aa: CASSPRGFGSGRNEQFF
d_gene: TRBD2
abundance: NA
v_gene: TRBV5-4
j_gene: TRBJ2-1

CDR3nt: TGTGCCAGCAGCTTAGGGGGCCGGGACAATGAGCAGTTCTTC
CDR3aa: CASSLGGRDNEQFF
d_gene: NA
abundance: NA
v_gene: TRBV7-8
j_gene: TRBJ2-1

CDR3nt: TGTGCCAGCAGTTACTCCCAGGGATTAGGGGCCTACGAGCAGTACTTC
CDR3aa: CASSYSQGLGAYEQYF
d_gene: NA
abundance: NA
v_gene: TRBV6-5
j_gene: TRBJ2-7

CDR3nt: TGCAGCGTTGAAGATACTAGCGGGAGTGAGACCCAGTACTTC
CDR3aa: CSVEDTSGSETQYF
d_gene: TRBD2
abundance: NA
v_gene: TRBV29-1
j_gene: TRBJ2-5

CDR3nt: TGTGCCAGCAGGTCGGGGTCGGGGGTCCGGTACGAGCAGTACTTC
CDR3aa: CASRSGSGVRYEQYF
d_gene: NA
abundance: NA
v_gene: TRBV7-9
j_gene: TRBJ2-7

CDR3nt: TGTGCCAGCGCTGGGACTAGCGGGAGGTCGCGAGAGACCCAGTACTTC
CDR3aa: CASAGTSGRSRETQYF
d_gene: TRBD2
abundance: NA
v_gene: TRBV27
j_gene: TRBJ2-5

CDR3nt: TGCGCCAGCAGTGAAGGGAGGGTCGGGGGCTACACCTTC
CDR3aa: CASSEGRVGGYTF
d_gene: NA
abundance: NA
v_gene: TRBV10-2
j_gene: TRBJ1-2

CDR3nt: TGTGCTAGCAGCTTAGCGGGGGGGAGTGAGCAGTTCTTC
CDR3aa: CASSLAGGSEQFF
d_gene: TRBD2
abundance: NA
v_gene: TRBV7-7
j_gene: TRBJ2-1

CDR3nt: TGTGCCAGCAGCGTAGCTAATGTGGCTAGCGGGAGGGCCGCTGGAGATACGCAGTATTTT
CDR3aa: CASSVANVASGRAAGDTQYF
d_gene: TRBD2
abundance: NA
v_gene: TRBV9
j_gene: TRBJ2-3

CDR3nt: TGTGTAACTTCAGGGGGCTCTGGGTATGGCTACACCTTC
CDR3aa: CVTSGGSGYGYTF
d_gene: TRBD1
abundance: NA
v_gene: TRBV30
j_gene: TRBJ1-2

CDR3nt: TGTGCCAGTAGTCTCCTCAGGGGGACCGGGGAGCTGTTTTTT
CDR3aa: CASSLLRGTGELFF
d_gene: TRBD1
abundance: NA
v_gene: TRBV19
j_gene: TRBJ2-2

CDR3nt: TGCAGCGTTGGGTGGCGGTTACAAGAGACCCAGTACTTC
CDR3aa: CSVGWRLQETQYF
d_gene: NA
abundance: NA
v_gene: TRBV29-1
j_gene: TRBJ2-5

CDR3nt: TGTGCCAGCAGCTTTTTTAGCCTCTCCAGGGAGGGGCGGGAGCAGTACTTC
CDR3aa: CASSFFSLSREGREQYF
d_gene: TRBD2
abundance: NA
v_gene: TRBV5-4
j_gene: TRBJ2-5

CDR3nt: TGTGCCAGCGAACAGGGCCGGTATAGCAATCAGCCCCAGCATTTT
CDR3aa: CASEQGRYSNQPQHF
d_gene: NA
abundance: NA
v_gene: TRBV19
j_gene: TRBJ1-5

CDR3nt: TGTGCCAGCACCCAGGCCGTGGCGGGCTACACCTTC
CDR3aa: CASTQAVAGYTF
d_gene: NA
abundance: NA
v_gene: TRBV28
j_gene: TRBJ1-2

CDR3nt: TGTGCCAGCAGCTTAGAGCAGAACAATGAGCAGTTCTTC
CDR3aa: CASSLEQNNEQFF
d_gene: NA
abundance: NA
v_gene: TRBV11-2
j_gene: TRBJ2-1

CDR3nt: TGTGCCAGCAGTTGGACTAGCGGGACGAGCGGTGGCACAGATACGCAGTATTTT
CDR3aa: CASSWTSGTSGGTDTQYF
d_gene: TRBD2
abundance: NA
v_gene: TRBV2
j_gene: TRBJ2-3

CDR3nt: TGTGCCAGCAGCCCCCGACAGGGCCGGGAGACCCAGTACTTC
CDR3aa: CASSPRQGRETQYF
d_gene: TRBD1
abundance: NA
v_gene: TRBV7-9
j_gene: TRBJ2-5

CDR3nt: TGCGCCAGCAGCTTGTATACCCGGGGGTCTAATGAAAAACTGTTTTTT
CDR3aa: CASSLYTRGSNEKLFF
d_gene: NA
abundance: NA
v_gene: TRBV5-1
j_gene: TRBJ1-4

CDR3nt: TGTGCCAGCAGCCTAGAGGGACAGGGTAGGCGCGGGCAGTTCTTC
CDR3aa: CASSLEGQGRRGQFF
d_gene: TRBD1
abundance: NA
v_gene: TRBV7-6
j_gene: TRBJ2-1

CDR3nt: TGTGCCAGCAGCCAGGAGGGAATCCCCAATGAGCAGTTCTTC
CDR3aa: CASSQEGIPNEQFF
d_gene: NA
abundance: NA
v_gene: TRBV14
j_gene: TRBJ2-1

CDR3nt: TGTGCCATCACTAAAGAGACCCAGTACTTC
CDR3aa: CAITKETQYF
d_gene: NA
abundance: NA
v_gene: TRBV10-3
j_gene: TRBJ2-5

CDR3nt: TGTGCCAGCTCCACCCCACGGCCGGGTTTCGGTGGCTACACCTTC
CDR3aa: CASSTPRPGFGGYTF
d_gene: NA
abundance: few
v_gene: TRBV6-5
j_gene: TRBJ1-2

CDR3nt: TGTGCCAGCAGCTTTGGGACAGCCGATGAAGCTTTCTTT
CDR3aa: CASSFGTADEAFF
d_gene: TRBD1
abundance: few
v_gene: TRBV5-6
j_gene: TRBJ1-1

CDR3nt: TGTGCCAGTAGTATTTCACAGAACACCGGGGAGCTGTTTTTT
CDR3aa: CASSISQNTGELFF
d_gene: NA
abundance: NA
v_gene: TRBV19
j_gene: TRBJ2-2

CDR3nt: TGCGCCAGCAGCCAGCGCCCTGGGCCCGGGGACACCGGGGAGCTGTTTTTT
CDR3aa: CASSQRPGPGDTGELFF
d_gene: NA
abundance: NA
v_gene: TRBV4-3
j_gene: TRBJ2-2

CDR3nt: TGTGCCAGCAGCTTAGTACTAGCGGGAGGAGGGGAGACCCAGTACTTC
CDR3aa: CASSLVLAGGGETQYF
d_gene: TRBD2
abundance: NA
v_gene: TRBV7-2
j_gene: TRBJ2-5

CDR3nt: TGTGCCAGCAGCCCAAGGGCATCAGGGGTGGTCAATGAGCAGTTCTTC
CDR3aa: CASSPRASGVVNEQFF
d_gene: NA
abundance: NA
v_gene: TRBV7-8
j_gene: TRBJ2-1

CDR3nt: TGTGCCAGCAGCTTGGTTCAACGGACAGTGAATGGCTACACCTTC
CDR3aa: CASSLVQRTVNGYTF
d_gene: NA
abundance: NA
v_gene: TRBV5-4
j_gene: TRBJ1-2

CDR3nt: TGCGCCAGCACCGGGGGACTAGCGATCCGGGAGCTGTTTTTT
CDR3aa: CASTGGLAIRELFF
d_gene: TRBD2
abundance: NA
v_gene: TRBV5-1
j_gene: TRBJ2-2

CDR3nt: TGCGCCAGCAGCCCGGGACAGGGGGGGGTAGATACGCAGTATTTT
CDR3aa: CASSPGQGGVDTQYF
d_gene: TRBD1
abundance: NA
v_gene: TRBV4-3
j_gene: TRBJ2-3

CDR3nt: TGTGCCAGCAGCTTAGATCCCCGGGGGGGCCGGTTCTTC
CDR3aa: CASSLDPRGGRFF
d_gene: TRBD2
abundance: NA
v_gene: TRBV11-2
j_gene: TRBJ2-1

CDR3nt: TGTGCCAGCACCGCGCGGGCCCTCTATGGCTACACCTTC
CDR3aa: CASTARALYGYTF
d_gene: NA
abundance: NA
v_gene: TRBV6-1
j_gene: TRBJ1-2

CDR3nt: TGTGCCAGCAGCCGCAGCCGGGACAAAGCTTTCTTT
CDR3aa: CASSRSRDKAFF
d_gene: NA
abundance: NA
v_gene: TRBV7-8
j_gene: TRBJ1-1

CDR3nt: TGTGCCAGCAGCTCCGGGACAGGGACGTTTGGCGGCTACACCTTC
CDR3aa: CASSSGTGTFGGYTF
d_gene: TRBD1
abundance: NA
v_gene: TRBV7-2
j_gene: TRBJ1-2

CDR3nt: TGCGCCAGCAGCTTGGCCCAGGGGTTAAGTGAGACCCAGTACTTC
CDR3aa: CASSLAQGLSETQYF
d_gene: NA
abundance: NA
v_gene: TRBV5-1
j_gene: TRBJ2-5

CDR3nt: TGTGCCAGCAGTCAGGGACAGGGGAATTCACCCCTCCACTTT
CDR3aa: CASSQGQGNSPLHF
d_gene: TRBD1
abundance: NA
v_gene: TRBV5-4
j_gene: TRBJ1-6

CDR3nt: TGTGCCAGCAGAGGAGGCAATCAGCCCCAGCATTTT
CDR3aa: CASRGGNQPQHF
d_gene: NA
abundance: NA
v_gene: TRBV28
j_gene: TRBJ1-5

CDR3nt: TGCGCCAGCAGCCAAGATTACAGTTCCTATGGCTACACCTTC
CDR3aa: CASSQDYSSYGYTF
d_gene: NA
abundance: NA
v_gene: TRBV4-3
j_gene: TRBJ1-2

CDR3nt: TGTGCCAGCAGCCCTACTAGCGGGGGGAACAATGAGCAGTTCTTC
CDR3aa: CASSPTSGGNNEQFF
d_gene: TRBD2
abundance: NA
v_gene: TRBV4-2
j_gene: TRBJ2-1

CDR3nt: TGTGCCAGTAGAATGAGGACGGGGTCCCAAGAGGAGCAGTTCTTC
CDR3aa: CASRMRTGSQEEQFF
d_gene: NA
abundance: NA
v_gene: TRBV19
j_gene: TRBJ2-1

CDR3nt: TGTGCCAGCAGCTTAACAGCTTTCGATGAGCAGTTCTTC
CDR3aa: CASSLTAFDEQFF
d_gene: NA
abundance: NA
v_gene: TRBV7-9
j_gene: TRBJ2-1